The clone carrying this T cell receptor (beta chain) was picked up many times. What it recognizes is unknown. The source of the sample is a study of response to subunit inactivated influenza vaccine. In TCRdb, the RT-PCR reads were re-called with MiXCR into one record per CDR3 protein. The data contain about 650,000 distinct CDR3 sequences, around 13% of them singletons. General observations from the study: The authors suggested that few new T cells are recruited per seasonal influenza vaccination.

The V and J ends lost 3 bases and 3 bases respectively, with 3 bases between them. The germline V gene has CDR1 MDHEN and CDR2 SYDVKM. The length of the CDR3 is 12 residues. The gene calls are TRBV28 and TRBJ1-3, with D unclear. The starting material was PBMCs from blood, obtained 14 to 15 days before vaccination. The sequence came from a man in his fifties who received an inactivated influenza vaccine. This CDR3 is CASSFLGNTIYF. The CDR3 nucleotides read TGTGCCAGCAGTTTTCTTGGAAACACCATATATTTT.